A single sample gave rise to the 3 T cell receptor beta chains below, sequenced in a study of cytomegalovirus exposure and HLA in healthy donors. This PCR relied on a set of 60 Vbeta primers and 13 Jbeta primers. Sequencing used immunoSEQ multiplex PCR; TCRdb keeps in-frame clones, though not all of them. Of roughly 80,000 clones in the sample, around two thirds were seen once. The sequencing sample was made of PBMCs. These receptors were obtained from a woman aged 45 to 65 in good health and CMV-seropositive.

About this clone itself: One junction end does not reproduce the germline sequence, and a read error may be involved. V is TRBV6-4 and J is TRBJ1-2, with TRBD1 matching over 9 bases. This CDR3 region has 15 residues. Germline V gives CDR1 MRHNA, CDR2 SNTAGT. This CDR3 reads CASSDSTGQGYRYTF. In nucleotides, the CDR3 is TGTGCCAGCAGTGACTCTACGGGACAGGGCTATCGCTACACCTTC.

V is TRBV6-5 and J is TRBJ1-3; D gene unclear. Trimming left V 0 bases short and J 4 bases short, with 10 bases between. CDR1 and CDR2 (germline): MNHEY, SVGAGI. The CDR3 is 15 residues long. The CDR3: CASSYSGVLGNTIYF. In nucleotides, the CDR3 is TGTGCCAGCAGTTACTCCGGGGTTTTAGGAAACACCATATATTTT.

The chain joins TRBV9 to TRBJ2-2; no clear D gene. The CDR3 totals 15 residues. V shed 0 bases and J shed 5 bases, with 11 bases lying between them. The germline CDR1 and CDR2 sequences are SGDLS and YYNGEE. The CDR3 protein is CASSVAAGRTGELFF. The DNA for the CDR3 is TGTGCCAGCAGCGTAGCCGCAGGTCGGACCGGGGAGCTGTTTTTT.